These T cell receptor beta chains were read from a single sample in a study of cytomegalovirus exposure and HLA in healthy donors. Sequencing used immunoSEQ multiplex PCR; TCRdb keeps in-frame clones, though not all of them. The sample has about 89,000 clones; more than 70% are singletons. Sequencing was done on a sample of PBMCs. Receptors were obtained from a man between 25 and 39 years old in good health and CMV-seronegative. Each CDR3 is given with its conserved first and last residue. Each record gives: V gene, J gene, D gene, clone size, CDR3 DNA, CDR3 protein. D genes are given only for firm matches. Clone size is shown for a subset of rows, as once, few, many or a class of expanded clone.

v_call: TRBV4-3
j_call: TRBJ2-7
d_call: TRBD2
clone_size: NA
cdr3_nt: TGCGCCAGCAGCCAAGATGCGGGGGGTTCTCCCTACGAGCAGTACTTC
cdr3_aa: CASSQDAGGSPYEQYF

v_call: TRBV9
j_call: TRBJ1-6
d_call: TRBD1
clone_size: NA
cdr3_nt: TGTGCCAGCAGCGAGGGGACAGTTTCTTATTCACCCCTCCACTTT
cdr3_aa: CASSEGTVSYSPLHF

v_call: TRBV5-1
j_call: TRBJ2-1
d_call: TRBD1
clone_size: once
cdr3_nt: TGCGCCAGCAGCTTTCCCCGACAGGGGAACAATGAGCAGTTCTTC
cdr3_aa: CASSFPRQGNNEQFF

v_call: TRBV19
j_call: TRBJ2-6
d_call: NA
clone_size: NA
cdr3_nt: TGTGCCAGTAGTACCCAGTCGATATTCTCTGGGGCCAACGTCCTGACTTTC
cdr3_aa: CASSTQSIFSGANVLTF

v_call: TRBV30
j_call: TRBJ1-1
d_call: TRBD1
clone_size: NA
cdr3_nt: TGTGCCTTCTCGGGACAGTTGAACACTGAAGCTTTCTTT
cdr3_aa: CAFSGQLNTEAFF

v_call: TRBV5-6
j_call: TRBJ1-5
d_call: NA
clone_size: few
cdr3_nt: TGTGCCAGCAGCTTGGGGGGGGACAGCAATCAGCCCCAGCATTTT
cdr3_aa: CASSLGGDSNQPQHF

v_call: TRBV30
j_call: TRBJ1-2
d_call: NA
clone_size: NA
cdr3_nt: TGTGCCTGGAGTACAGGGTACGGCTACACCTTC
cdr3_aa: CAWSTGYGYTF

v_call: TRBV30
j_call: TRBJ1-4
d_call: NA
clone_size: NA
cdr3_nt: TGTGCCTGGAGTCCTGGAGAGGAAAAACTGTTTTTT
cdr3_aa: CAWSPGEEKLFF

v_call: TRBV7-9
j_call: TRBJ1-1
d_call: NA
clone_size: few
cdr3_nt: TGTGCCAGCAGCTTAGTCCAAGGGAGCACTGAAGCTTTCTTT
cdr3_aa: CASSLVQGSTEAFF

v_call: TRBV7-9
j_call: TRBJ2-2
d_call: TRBD1
clone_size: NA
cdr3_nt: TGTTCCAGCAGCCCCCTCTGGACAGGGGTTAACACCGGGGAGCTGTTTTTT
cdr3_aa: CSSSPLWTGVNTGELFF

v_call: TRBV30
j_call: TRBJ2-7
d_call: TRBD2
clone_size: NA
cdr3_nt: TGTGCCTGGAGGCCGGGGACTAGCGGGAGTGTTCCCTCCTACGAGCAGTACTTC
cdr3_aa: CAWRPGTSGSVPSYEQYF

v_call: TRBV11-2
j_call: TRBJ1-1
d_call: NA
clone_size: NA
cdr3_nt: TGTGCCAGCAGTAACTACAAGAACACTGAAGCTTTCTTT
cdr3_aa: CASSNYKNTEAFF

v_call: TRBV7-6
j_call: TRBJ2-7
d_call: NA
clone_size: NA
cdr3_nt: TGTGCCAGCAGCTTATCAGAAAACGAGCAGTACTTC
cdr3_aa: CASSLSENEQYF

v_call: TRBV5-1
j_call: TRBJ1-1
d_call: NA
clone_size: once
cdr3_nt: TGCGCCAGCAGCGGCAGGGGCCGGAACACTGAAGCTTTCTTT
cdr3_aa: CASSGRGRNTEAFF

v_call: TRBV27
j_call: TRBJ2-1
d_call: TRBD2
clone_size: once
cdr3_nt: TGTGCCAGCAGTTCTAGCGGGAGCTACAATGAGCAGTTCTTC
cdr3_aa: CASSSSGSYNEQFF

v_call: TRBV5-6
j_call: TRBJ2-2
d_call: TRBD2
clone_size: once
cdr3_nt: TGTGCCAGCAGCTTTCTAGCGGGGGGGAACACCGGGGAGCTGTTTTTT
cdr3_aa: CASSFLAGGNTGELFF

v_call: TRBV15
j_call: TRBJ2-1
d_call: NA
clone_size: NA
cdr3_nt: TGTGCCACCAGTCGCCGACCGGGGGAGCACAATGAGCAGTTCTTC
cdr3_aa: CATSRRPGEHNEQFF

v_call: TRBV7-8
j_call: TRBJ2-5
d_call: TRBD1
clone_size: NA
cdr3_nt: TGTGCCAGCAGCTTAGCTACAGGGGTTCGTCGAGAGACCCAGTACTTC
cdr3_aa: CASSLATGVRRETQYF

v_call: TRBV21-1
j_call: TRBJ2-1
d_call: NA
clone_size: NA
cdr3_nt: TGTGCCAGCAGCAAATCCTTCGGCCAGACTAATGAGCAGTTCTTC
cdr3_aa: CASSKSFGQTNEQFF

v_call: TRBV28
j_call: TRBJ1-1
d_call: TRBD1
clone_size: NA
cdr3_nt: TGTGCCAGCAGTTTAGGCGGACAGGGGAACACTGAAGCTTTCTTT
cdr3_aa: CASSLGGQGNTEAFF

v_call: TRBV4-1
j_call: TRBJ2-7
d_call: TRBD2
clone_size: NA
cdr3_nt: TGCGCCAGCAGCCAAGGACTAGCGGGGATCAGAGGCCCCTCCTACGAGCAGTACTTC
cdr3_aa: CASSQGLAGIRGPSYEQYF

v_call: TRBV6-1
j_call: TRBJ2-7
d_call: TRBD1
clone_size: NA
cdr3_nt: TGTGCCAGCAGTGAACGGGACAGGCACTACGAGCAGTACTTC
cdr3_aa: CASSERDRHYEQYF

v_call: TRBV18
j_call: TRBJ2-2
d_call: TRBD2
clone_size: NA
cdr3_nt: TGTGCCAGCTCACTAACGACTAGCGGGTCCGGGGAGCTGTTTTTT
cdr3_aa: CASSLTTSGSGELFF

v_call: TRBV9
j_call: TRBJ2-7
d_call: TRBD2
clone_size: NA
cdr3_nt: TGTGCCAGCAGCGTAGCGGCTAGCGGGAGCTACGAGCAGTACTTC
cdr3_aa: CASSVAASGSYEQYF

v_call: TRBV5-1
j_call: TRBJ1-2
d_call: TRBD1
clone_size: NA
cdr3_nt: TGCGCCAGCAGCCAGACAGGGGCCCCCACCTTC
cdr3_aa: CASSQTGAPTF

v_call: TRBV2
j_call: TRBJ1-6
d_call: NA
clone_size: NA
cdr3_nt: TGTGCCAGCAGTGAAGACGGGGGAGGCCTTAATTCACCCCTCCACTTT
cdr3_aa: CASSEDGGGLNSPLHF

v_call: TRBV28
j_call: TRBJ2-5
d_call: NA
clone_size: NA
cdr3_nt: TGTGCCAGCAGTTTGGAAAGTAGGGGGTCACAAGAGACCCAGTACTTC
cdr3_aa: CASSLESRGSQETQYF